This TCR beta chain was retrieved from a study of CD8 T cells in ankylosing spondylitis. Each CDR3 protein gets one entry after TCRdb re-called the 5' RACE reads with MiXCR. This sample has under 950,000 distinct CDR3 sequences, with around 17% found just once. In regard to this clonotype: Its specificity is not known.

CDR3 size: 16 residues. Trimming stripped 8 bases from V and 4 bases from J, with 26 bases between. The V gene's germline CDR1 is DFQATT and CDR2 SNEGSKA (reference sequence). Overall study findings and caveats: Reactive arthritis synovial fluid and blood previously showed some of these motif variants. Ankylosing spondylitis blood appeared to be characterized by a TCR beta motif of under ten highly homologous variants. In ankylosing spondylitis patients, matched synovial fluid reportedly showed significant enrichment of disease-linked clones.

What was sequenced was blood, either unsorted or a sorted T cell fraction (not recorded which). The chain uses TRBV20-1 and TRBJ1-1; perhaps TRBD1 as D (6 bases). The receptor comes from a male donor with ankylosing spondylitis. This CDR3 is CSPRGGTGWEGTEAFF. CDR3 nucleotides: TGCAGTCCAAGGGGAGGCACAGGGTGGGAAGGCACTGAAGCTTTCTTT.